Sequencing of this T cell receptor (beta chain) was carried out in a study of shared clonotypes between healthy human individuals. Turning to this clone: Its antigen remains unknown.

V trimming: 5 bases; J trimming: 3 bases; junction bases outside the gene matches: 8. Germline V gene sequence: CDR1 LNHDA, CDR2 SQIVND (reference sequence). The CDR3 extends over 15 amino acids. CD4+ cells yielded CD45RA+ naive and CD45RA-negative memory subsets. Notes on the study in general: What limited the represented genetic and exposure-history diversity was the small number of donors.

Assay used: immunoSEQ multiplex PCR; TCRdb lists only in-frame clones, some missing. In the table there are a few million clones, about 94% of which are singletons. The sample comprised naive CD4+ T cells sorted from blood. The subset denotes: CD45RA+ positively selected. This TCR derives from a man aged 18 to 35 in good health. This chain joins TRBV19 and TRBJ2-3, with TRBD2 matching over 7 bases. CDR3 region: CASSSRWGGTDTQYF. CDR3 coding DNA: TGTGCCAGTAGTTCCCGTTGGGGGGGGACAGATACGCAGTATTTT.